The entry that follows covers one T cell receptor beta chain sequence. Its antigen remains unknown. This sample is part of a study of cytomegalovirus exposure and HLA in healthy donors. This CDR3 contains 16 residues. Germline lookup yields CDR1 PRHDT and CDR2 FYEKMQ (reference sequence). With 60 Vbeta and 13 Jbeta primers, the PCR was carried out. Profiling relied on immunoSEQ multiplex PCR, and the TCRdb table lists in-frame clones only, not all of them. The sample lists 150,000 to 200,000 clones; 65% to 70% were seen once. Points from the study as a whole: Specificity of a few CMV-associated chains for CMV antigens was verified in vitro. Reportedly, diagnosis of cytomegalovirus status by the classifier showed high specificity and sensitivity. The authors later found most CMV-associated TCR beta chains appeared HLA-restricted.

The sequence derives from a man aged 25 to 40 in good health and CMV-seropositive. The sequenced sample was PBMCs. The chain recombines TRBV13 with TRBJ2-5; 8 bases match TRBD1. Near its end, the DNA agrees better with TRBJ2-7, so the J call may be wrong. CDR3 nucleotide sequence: TGTGCCAGCAGCTCGAGACAGGGGTCTCGCTCCTACGAGCAGTACTTC. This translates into CASSSRQGSRSYEQYF.